The rows below give T cell receptor beta chains drawn from one sample of a study of T cells in Graves' hyperthyroidism and ophthalmopathy. TCRdb re-derived calls from the multiplex PCR reads in MiXCR, one entry per CDR3 protein. The data show about 740,000 distinct CDR3 sequences, with approximately 14% seen just once and about 9.4% held by the top ten. The sequenced sample was blood. These TCRs come from a woman between 18 and 29 years old with Graves' hyperthyroidism. CDR3s include the opening cysteine and the closing phenylalanine or tryptophan. The order of the fields is clone size, V gene, J gene, D gene, CDR3 length, CDR3 DNA, CDR3 protein. D genes are given only for firm matches. The size of a clone is reported for some rows only, either as once, few or many, or as a class for expanded clones.

clone size: many; V gene: TRBV11-2; J gene: TRBJ2-3; D gene: TRBD1; CDR3 length: 14; CDR3 DNA: TGTGCCAGCAGCCGACAGGGGGGGCTCGGTACGCAGTATTTT; CDR3 protein: CASSRQGGLGTQYF
clone size: many; V gene: TRBV4-1; J gene: TRBJ2-4; D gene: -; CDR3 length: 17; CDR3 DNA: TGCGCCAGCAGCCAAGCTCTAGAGGTACTAGCCAAAAACATTCAGTACTTC; CDR3 protein: CASSQALEVLAKNIQYF
clone size: -; V gene: TRBV7-9; J gene: TRBJ2-1; D gene: TRBD2; CDR3 length: 19; CDR3 DNA: TGTGCCAGCAGCTACGAAACAGGCCTTGGACTAGCGGGAGACAATGAGCAGTTCTTC; CDR3 protein: CASSYETGLGLAGDNEQFF
clone size: many; V gene: TRBV11-3; J gene: TRBJ2-7; D gene: -; CDR3 length: 15; CDR3 DNA: TGTGCCAGCAGCCCCGCCTCCGGGACACTGAGCGAGCAGTACTTC; CDR3 protein: CASSPASGTLSEQYF
clone size: -; V gene: TRBV11-3; J gene: TRBJ2-3; D gene: -; CDR3 length: 14; CDR3 DNA: TGTGCCAGCAGCAACAGGGAGCTCACAGATACGCAGTATTTT; CDR3 protein: CASSNRELTDTQYF
clone size: -; V gene: TRBV6-6; J gene: TRBJ2-2; D gene: TRBD2; CDR3 length: 16; CDR3 DNA: TGTGCCAGCAGTTACTGGACTAGCGGGAGTGGCGGGGAGCTGTTTTTT; CDR3 protein: CASSYWTSGSGGELFF
clone size: few; V gene: TRBV30; J gene: TRBJ2-1; D gene: -; CDR3 length: 15; CDR3 DNA: TGTGCCTGGAGTGGGAGGGGCGCAGCCTACAATGAGCAGTTCTTC; CDR3 protein: CAWSGRGAAYNEQFF
clone size: many; V gene: TRBV5-1; J gene: TRBJ1-1; D gene: -; CDR3 length: 14; CDR3 DNA: TGCGCCAGCAGCGCTGGGGGCGCGAACACTGAAGCTTTCTTT; CDR3 protein: CASSAGGANTEAFF
clone size: few; V gene: TRBV24-1; J gene: TRBJ2-1; D gene: -; CDR3 length: 14; CDR3 DNA: TGTGCCACCAGTGAAGGAACAGGGTACAATGAGCAGTTCTTC; CDR3 protein: CATSEGTGYNEQFF
clone size: -; V gene: TRBV6-1; J gene: TRBJ1-2; D gene: -; CDR3 length: 13; CDR3 DNA: TGTGCCAGCAGTGAATCGCTCAACTATGGCTACACCTTC; CDR3 protein: CASSESLNYGYTF
clone size: many; V gene: TRBV19; J gene: TRBJ2-7; D gene: -; CDR3 length: 15; CDR3 DNA: TGTGCCAGTAGTATCGGCGGTAGCGGCGTCTACGAGCAGTACTTC; CDR3 protein: CASSIGGSGVYEQYF
clone size: many; V gene: TRBV2; J gene: TRBJ2-7; D gene: -; CDR3 length: 9; CDR3 DNA: TGTGCCAGCAGCCACCCGCAGTACTTC; CDR3 protein: CASSHPQYF
clone size: -; V gene: TRBV19; J gene: TRBJ1-5; D gene: -; CDR3 length: 15; CDR3 DNA: TGTGCCAGTAGTACACCGGGACGAGGAAATCAGCCCCAGCATTTT; CDR3 protein: CASSTPGRGNQPQHF
clone size: -; V gene: TRBV4-1; J gene: TRBJ2-5; D gene: -; CDR3 length: 19; CDR3 DNA: TGCGCCAGCAGCCAAGATCGGTATGTGATCTTGGGGCACCAAGAGACCCAGTACTTC; CDR3 protein: CASSQDRYVILGHQETQYF
clone size: many; V gene: TRBV7-2; J gene: TRBJ2-5; D gene: TRBD1; CDR3 length: 13; CDR3 DNA: TGTGCCAGCAGACCTACAGGGGGAGAGACCCAGTACTTC; CDR3 protein: CASRPTGGETQYF
clone size: few; V gene: TRBV5-6; J gene: TRBJ2-3; D gene: -; CDR3 length: 11; CDR3 DNA: TGTGCCAGCAGCTTAGATCGAACGCAGTATTTT; CDR3 protein: CASSLDRTQYF
clone size: -; V gene: TRBV6-1; J gene: TRBJ2-7; D gene: TRBD1; CDR3 length: 12; CDR3 DNA: TGTGCCAGCGGGGACAGTTACTACGAGCAGTACTTC; CDR3 protein: CASGDSYYEQYF
clone size: many; V gene: TRBV11-2; J gene: TRBJ2-7; D gene: -; CDR3 length: 13; CDR3 DNA: TGTGCCAGCAGCCTTCTAGGTTTTGGCGAGCAGTACTTC; CDR3 protein: CASSLLGFGEQYF
clone size: many; V gene: TRBV28; J gene: TRBJ2-7; D gene: -; CDR3 length: 16; CDR3 DNA: TGTGCCAGCAGTTACCCTCCGGGACAACCCTCCTACGAGCAGTACTTC; CDR3 protein: CASSYPPGQPSYEQYF
clone size: many; V gene: TRBV12-3/TRBV12-4; J gene: TRBJ1-5; D gene: -; CDR3 length: 13; CDR3 DNA: TGTGCCAGCAGTCCGGGACGGTATCAGCCCCAGCATTTT; CDR3 protein: CASSPGRYQPQHF
clone size: many; V gene: TRBV4-3; J gene: TRBJ1-4; D gene: -; CDR3 length: 14; CDR3 DNA: TGCGCCAGCAGCCAATGGGACGGAAATGAAAAACTGTTTTTT; CDR3 protein: CASSQWDGNEKLFF
clone size: many; V gene: TRBV7-3; J gene: TRBJ2-2; D gene: -; CDR3 length: 14; CDR3 DNA: TGTGCCAGCAGCTTCAGTCCGAACACCGGGGAGCTGTTTTTT; CDR3 protein: CASSFSPNTGELFF